The entry that follows covers one TCR beta chain sequence. Its antigen is currently unknown. This entry comes from a study of Graves' ophthalmopathy and Graves' hyperthyroidism. Study-level findings and limits: A majority of expanded thyroid clonotypes exceeding 0.001 frequency were likewise present in blood.

It was on clinical symptoms, serum thyroxine, TRAb, thyroid ultrasound and orbital computed tomography that diagnosis relied. Investigators amplified TCR beta CDR3 regions from RNA transcripts. An initial RT-PCR round employing HTBI primers preceded a second-round multiplex PCR. TCRdb itself ran the multiplex PCR reads through MiXCR, one entry per CDR3 protein. The sample contains 200,000 to 250,000 distinct CDR3 sequences, around 30% of which appear only once. Sequenced input: peripheral blood. This TCR was sampled from a man aged 50 to 60 with Graves' ophthalmopathy.

The DNA for the CDR3 is TGTGCCAGCAGTCCCGGGACACCCGGCAATTCACCCCTCCACTTT. Translated, it gives CASSPGTPGNSPLHF. The chain couples TRBV27 to TRBJ1-6, with a possible D match to TRBD1 (6 bases). This CDR3 is 15 amino acids long. CDR1 MNHEY and CDR2 SMNVEV come from the germline V gene (reference sequence). Trimming shortened V by 5 bases and J by 7 bases, and 15 bases separated the two germline ends.